These T cell receptor beta chains were read from a single sample in a study of post-analysis software for immune sequencing data. MiXCR was run by TCRdb on the PCR reads, yielding one entry per CDR3 protein. The sample has roughly 650,000 distinct CDR3 sequences; roughly three fifths are singletons. Specimen: blood. The receptors derive from a girl aged 2-10 years with multiple sclerosis. Each CDR3 is given with its conserved first and last residue. A D gene is named only where the DNA matches it firmly. Clone size, where shown, is once, few, many, or a class for clones that have expanded.

V	size	D	length	J	CDR3	DNA
TRBV5-8	few	-	13	TRBJ1-2	CASSLEVSYGYTF	TGTGCCAGCAGCTTGGAAGTTTCCTATGGCTACACCTTC
TRBV11-2	-	-	15	TRBJ1-2	CASSLVIGIDYGYTF	TGCGCCAGCAGCTTAGTTATAGGGATCGACTATGGCTACACCTTC
TRBV7-2	-	-	15	TRBJ1-5	CASSLAIGGNQPQHF	TGTGCCAGCAGCTTAGCGATAGGGGGCAATCAGCCCCAGCATTTT
TRBV5-1	few	-	16	TRBJ2-3	CASSLKRGDDRDTQYF	TGCGCCAGCAGCTTGAAAAGGGGGGACGATAGGGATACGCAGTATTTT
TRBV6-5	few	-	12	TRBJ2-3	CASSPQQDTQYF	TGTGCCAGCAGTCCCCAACAAGATACGCAGTATTTT
TRBV9	-	-	13	TRBJ2-5	CASSVSRQETQYF	TGTGCCAGCAGCGTATCCAGACAAGAGACCCAGTACTTC
TRBV5-1	-	-	13	TRBJ1-3	CASSLGLGNTIYF	TGCGCCAGCAGCTTGGGACTTGGAAACACCATATATTTT
TRBV21-1	few	-	15	TRBJ2-5	CASSKGREKQETQYF	TGTGCCAGCAGCAAGGGGCGAGAAAAACAAGAGACCCAGTACTTC
TRBV7-3	-	-	14	TRBJ2-7	CASSSSRDSHEQYF	TGTGCCAGCAGCTCGTCGCGGGATAGCCACGAGCAGTACTTC
TRBV7-2	few	TRBD1	14	TRBJ1-5	CASSPRTGNQPQHF	TGTGCCAGCAGCCCGAGGACAGGGAATCAGCCCCAGCATTTT
TRBV5-1	-	-	14	TRBJ2-5	CASSLGLTQETQYF	TGTGCCAGCAGCTTAGGCCTTACCCAAGAGACCCAGTACTTC
TRBV27	once	TRBD1	16	TRBJ1-1	CASRSFWTGVYTEAFF	TGTGCCAGCAGATCCTTTTGGACAGGGGTTTACACTGAAGCTTTCTTT
TRBV11-1	-	TRBD2	13	TRBJ2-7	CASSLVAGSEQYF	TGCGCCAGCAGCTTAGTAGCGGGATCCGAGCAGTACTTC
TRBV12-3/TRBV12-4	-	-	14	TRBJ2-7	CASSSGSPSYEQYF	TGTGCCAGCAGTTCGGGCAGCCCCTCCTACGAGCAGTACTTC
TRBV7-9	-	-	16	TRBJ1-1	CASSFPGLSKTGEAFF	TGTGCCAGCAGCTTCCCGGGCCTCAGTAAAACTGGGGAAGCTTTCTTT
TRBV7-9	-	TRBD2	20	TRBJ2-2	CASSPGPLRLAGANTGELFF	TGTGCCAGCAGTCCTGGTCCCCTGCGACTAGCGGGAGCGAACACCGGGGAGCTGTTTTTT
TRBV7-2	-	TRBD2	15	TRBJ2-3	CASSLTSARTDTQYF	TGTGCCAGCAGCTTAACTAGCGCGAGGACAGATACGCAGTATTTT
TRBV20-1	-	TRBD1	14	TRBJ2-1	CSATGTGNYNEQFF	TGCAGTGCCACCGGGACAGGGAATTACAATGAGCAGTTCTTC
TRBV4-3	few	-	17	TRBJ2-3	CASSPQLGDSGSDTQYF	TGCGCCAGTAGCCCTCAACTCGGGGACTCGGGGTCCGATACGCAGTATTTT
TRBV7-9	-	-	14	TRBJ2-7	CASSLSVQTYEQYF	TGTGCCAGCAGCTTATCGGTGCAGACCTACGAGCAGTACTTC
TRBV20-1	few	-	15	TRBJ2-4	CSASPGTSGENIQYF	TGCAGTGCTAGCCCCGGGACCAGTGGGGAAAACATTCAGTACTTC
TRBV12-3/TRBV12-4	-	-	14	TRBJ2-5	CASSPGPYQETQYF	TGTGCCAGCAGCCCTGGGCCCTACCAAGAGACCCAGTACTTC
TRBV2	-	TRBD2	15	TRBJ2-1	CASSETSGRVNEQFF	TGTGCCAGCAGTGAGACTAGCGGGAGGGTCAATGAGCAGTTCTTC
TRBV29-1	-	TRBD2	12	TRBJ2-3	CSAAGSRDTQYF	TGCAGCGCAGCGGGGTCGAGGGATACGCAGTATTTT
TRBV10-3	few	-	14	TRBJ2-1	CAIRGELSYNEQFF	TGTGCCATCAGAGGAGAGTTATCCTACAATGAGCAGTTCTTC
TRBV12-3/TRBV12-4	few	-	14	TRBJ2-7	CASMIGGGPREQYF	TGTGCCAGCATGATTGGGGGAGGCCCGCGTGAGCAGTACTTC
TRBV2	-	TRBD2	16	TRBJ2-3	CASSSGGWASNQPQYF	TGTGCCAGCAGTTCGGGGGGGTGGGCAAGCAATCAGCCCCAGTATTTT
TRBV5-1	-	TRBD1	14	TRBJ2-7	CASSRDRDSYEQYF	TGCGCCAGCAGCAGGGACAGGGACTCCTACGAGCAGTACTTC
TRBV29-1	few	-	16	TRBJ2-1	CSAQGRVEGSYNEQFF	TGCAGCGCCCAGGGCAGGGTCGAGGGTTCCTACAATGAGCAGTTCTTC
TRBV12-3/TRBV12-4	few	TRBD1	15	TRBJ2-1	CASSSGTGSGNEQFF	TGTGCCAGCAGTTCCGGGACAGGGAGCGGCAATGAGCAGTTCTTC
TRBV20-1	-	TRBD1	17	TRBJ2-3	CSAPGQGVAYSTDTQYF	TGCAGTGCCCCGGGACAGGGGGTGGCCTATAGCACAGATACGCAGTATTTT
TRBV10-3	-	TRBD2	18	TRBJ2-3	CAISESSGPLGGTDTQYF	TGTGCCATCAGTGAGTCTAGCGGGCCTTTAGGCGGCACAGATACGCAGTATTTT
TRBV7-6	once	-	15	TRBJ2-2	CASSLRGGYTGELFF	TGTGCCAGCAGCTTAAGGGGGGGCTACACCGGGGAGCTGTTTTTT
TRBV7-2	-	-	14	TRBJ2-7	CASSLQPGAGEQYF	TGTGCCAGCAGCCTTCAACCAGGGGCGGGCGAGCAGTACTTC
TRBV7-2	many	-	12	TRBJ2-5	CASGYREETQYF	TGTGCCAGCGGGTACAGGGAAGAGACCCAGTACTTC
TRBV5-1	-	-	16	TRBJ2-3	CASSLYGSALTDTQYF	TGCGCCAGCAGCTTGTACGGGAGTGCGCTTACAGATACGCAGTATTTT
TRBV4-1	few	-	13	TRBJ2-7	CASSQGPLEEQYF	TGCGCCAGCAGCCAAGGGCCCCTAGAGGAGCAGTACTTC
TRBV29-1	-	-	13	TRBJ1-2	CSVVGAGDYGYAF	TGCAGCGTTGTCGGGGCAGGAGACTATGGCTACGCCTTC
TRBV6-2/TRBV6-3	-	-	11	TRBJ2-3	CASSYRWEQYF	TGTGCCAGCAGTTATAGGTGGGAGCAGTATTTT
TRBV7-9	-	-	14	TRBJ1-1	CASRSTGSNTEAFF	TGTGCCAGCAGATCGACAGGTTCGAACACTGAAGCTTTCTTT
TRBV13	-	-	16	TRBJ2-1	CASSLPRGVVGAEQFF	TGTGCCAGCAGCCTCCCGAGGGGGGTAGTGGGGGCTGAGCAGTTCTTC
TRBV5-1	-	TRBD2	15	TRBJ2-3	CASSLLAGVGDTQYF	TGCGCCAGCAGCCTGCTAGCGGGAGTGGGGGATACGCAGTATTTT
TRBV20-1	-	-	14	TRBJ2-7	CSAGVWAGSYEQYF	TGCAGTGCGGGAGTGTGGGCCGGCTCCTACGAGCAGTACTTC
TRBV29-1	-	-	16	TRBJ1-5	CSVGAGPANSNQPQHF	TGCAGCGTTGGAGCAGGACCGGCGAATAGCAATCAGCCCCAGCATTTT
TRBV9	few	TRBD1	15	TRBJ1-1	CASSARTGAATEAFF	TGTGCCAGCAGCGCTCGGACAGGGGCCGCTACTGAAGCTTTCTTT
TRBV2	few	TRBD2	15	TRBJ2-1	CASSEAAGAYNEQFF	TGTGCCAGCAGTGAAGCAGCGGGAGCTTACAATGAGCAGTTCTTC
TRBV6-2/TRBV6-3	-	TRBD2	18	TRBJ2-5	CASSGLAGWAADQETQYF	TGTGCCAGCAGCGGACTAGCGGGTTGGGCGGCGGACCAAGAGACCCAGTACTTC
TRBV10-3	-	TRBD2	19	TRBJ2-6	CAISESGIAGAGGANVLTF	TGTGCCATCAGTGAGTCGGGGATAGCGGGAGCAGGTGGGGCCAACGTCCTGACTTTC
TRBV20-1	few	-	12	TRBJ1-2	CSASTGTYGYTF	TGCAGTGCTAGTACAGGGACCTATGGCTACACCTTC
TRBV12-3/TRBV12-4	-	TRBD2	18	TRBJ2-1	CASSFTSGGFRKHNEQFF	TGTGCCAGCAGTTTCACTAGCGGGGGGTTCAGAAAGCATAATGAGCAGTTCTTC
TRBV5-4	-	TRBD1	15	TRBJ2-4	CASNSGGQDKNIQYF	TGTGCCAGCAACTCCGGGGGACAGGACAAAAACATTCAGTACTTC
TRBV6-2/TRBV6-3	-	-	15	TRBJ2-1	CASTSLDRSRVEQFF	TGTGCCAGCACTTCCCTGGATCGATCAAGGGTTGAGCAGTTCTTC
TRBV29-1	-	TRBD1	13	TRBJ2-5	CSAPGQGAETQDF	TGCAGCGCCCCGGGACAGGGGGCCGAGACCCAGGACTTC
TRBV4-1	-	-	16	TRBJ1-4	CASSPQAGGNKEKLFF	TGCGCCAGCAGCCCCCAAGCGGGGGGCAATAAGGAAAAACTGTTTTTT
TRBV3-1	-	TRBD1	12	TRBJ2-1	CASSHDRDEQFF	TGTGCCAGCAGCCATGACAGGGACGAGCAGTTCTTC
TRBV10-3	-	-	17	TRBJ1-1	CAISESTRGGLSTEAFF	TGTGCCATCAGTGAGTCGACTCGGGGAGGCTTGAGCACTGAAGCTTTCTTT
TRBV7-3	-	-	16	TRBJ2-3	CASSPHGWGSTDTQYF	TGTGCCAGCAGCCCTCATGGGTGGGGAAGCACAGATACGCAGTATTTT
TRBV6-2/TRBV6-3	-	-	14	TRBJ2-7	CASSPGAPFYEQYF	TGTGCCAGCAGCCCCGGGGCCCCATTCTACGAGCAGTACTTC
TRBV28	-	TRBD1	13	TRBJ1-2	CASNVGQSLGYTF	TGTGCCAGCAACGTGGGACAGTCGCTCGGCTACACCTTC
TRBV5-1	once	-	16	TRBJ2-3	CASSPHRSRSTDTQYF	TGCGCCAGCAGCCCGCACCGAAGTCGGAGCACAGATACGCAGTATTTT